These 30 T cell receptor beta chains came from one sample sequenced in a study of blood T cells in healthy people across ages. Sample-barcoded 5' priming and a J-beta primer mix drove a second PCR of about 6 to 12 cycles. TCRdb re-analysed the 5' RACE reads in MiXCR, keeping a single row per CDR3 protein. Seen here are 780,000 or so distinct CDR3 sequences, 20% to 30% observed once, and the top ten hold under 4.5%. These data also featured in a second study, about T cells of mothers and their children.

Specimen: blood. The receptors derive from a boy between 10 and 17 years old in good health.

This clonotype was recorded a few times. V gene TRBV7-8 combines with J gene TRBJ2-3, with TRBD2 matching over 8 bases. This CDR3 is built from 15 residues. V gave up 5 bases and J gave up 2 bases; unmatched junction bases: 6. Per the germline V gene, CDR1 is SGHVS and CDR2 is FQNEAQ. CDR3 in amino acids: CASSRGGPNTDTQYF. CDR3 DNA: TGTGCCAGCAGCCGGGGGGGCCCCAACACAGATACGCAGTATTTT.

This clonotype was observed a few times. The CDR3 coding sequence is TGTGCCAGCAGCGCGGGACAGCTTCAGGAGACCCAGTACTTC. This codes for CASSAGQLQETQYF. The gene calls are TRBV9 and TRBJ2-5; 7 bases agree with TRBD1. The germline V gene encodes CDR1 SGDLS and CDR2 YYNGEE. With 3 bases clipped from V and 5 bases from J, the junction kept 7 bases outside the gene matches. The CDR3 has 14 residues.

J is TRBJ2-1 and V is TRBV6-2 or TRBV6-3; D unclear. This CDR3 has 10 residues. The V gene lost 2 bases and the J gene lost 9 bases, with 2 bases spanning the gap. Per germline, CDR1 MNHEY and CDR2 SVGEGT. The DNA of the CDR3 is TGTGCCAGCAGTTACCCTGAGCAGTTCTTC. Translating gives CASSYPEQFF.

V and J are TRBV4-3 and TRBJ2-5, with D possibly matching TRBD2 (7 bases). This CDR3 has 16 residues. V dropped 0 bases and J dropped 5 bases, with 16 bases sitting between them. CDR1 and CDR2 from the germline V gene are LGHNA and YSLEER. The CDR3 reads CASSQDPGAGEETQYF. The DNA of the CDR3 is TGCGCCAGCAGCCAAGATCCAGGGGCGGGGGAGGAGACCCAGTACTTC.

This clonotype was detected ten times or more. The V and J genes are TRBV6-2 or TRBV6-3 and TRBJ2-7; D may be TRBD1 (6 bases). Germline CDR1 and CDR2: MNHEY and SVGEGT. This CDR3 comprises 15 residues. V lost 6 bases and J lost 2, with 17 bases in between. CDR3 coding DNA: TGTGCCAGCAGAGACGCCACAGGGATCCCCTACGAGCAGTACTTC. Its translation: CASRDATGIPYEQYF.

This clonotype has just a few counts. The V call is TRBV28, the J call TRBJ2-3, with D possibly called TRBD1 or TRBD2 (7 bases each). The V and J ends lost 7 bases and 6 bases respectively, with 20 bases between them. The CDR3 contains 15 residues. CDR1 is MDHEN and CDR2 is SYDVKM in the germline V gene. CDR3 sequence (DNA): TGTGCCAGCACCCGAAGCAGGGGGGGCGTGGATACGCAGTATTTT. This translates into CASTRSRGGVDTQYF.

The genes are TRBV20-1 and TRBJ2-3; 8 bases line up with TRBD2. V was clipped by 3 bases and J by 4 bases; unmatched bases: 9. The CDR3 loop spans 15 amino acids. Germline values: CDR1 DFQATT, CDR2 SNEGSKA (reference sequence). The CDR3: CSASFGTSNADTQYF. The CDR3 DNA reads as TGCAGTGCTAGCTTCGGGACTAGTAACGCAGATACGCAGTATTTT.

The chain employs TRBV29-1 and TRBJ2-1, with 12 bases lining up with TRBD2. The V gene's germline CDR1 is SQVTM and CDR2 ANQGSEA. This CDR3 spans 16 amino acids. The V and J ends lost 6 bases and 1 base, in that order; junction bases with no gene match: 7. The chain's CDR3 is CSVWGTSGSSYNEQFF. CDR3 bases: TGCAGCGTGTGGGGGACTAGCGGGTCTTCCTACAATGAGCAGTTCTTC.

This clonotype was detected only a few times. The chain carries TRBV20-1 and TRBJ1-1; D gene unclear. Germline V lookup: CDR1 DFQATT, CDR2 SNEGSKA (reference sequence). V was cut by 4 bases and J by 5 bases, with 14 bases left in between. The CDR3 covers 13 residues. The CDR3 is CSANTGRVTEAFF. The CDR3 DNA reads as TGCAGTGCTAACACCGGACGGGTGACTGAAGCTTTCTTT.

This clonotype was seen a few times. The J gene is TRBJ2-5, the V gene TRBV5-6; D remains unclear. Germline CDR1 is SGHDT and CDR2 is YYEEEE. The CDR3 runs to 13 residues. Trimming left V 1 base short and J 5 bases short, with 9 bases between. This CDR3 is CASSLRGIETQYF. The CDR3, as DNA: TGTGCCAGCAGCTTGCGCGGAATCGAGACCCAGTACTTC. Drawing the rest from reference TRBV5-6 and TRBJ2-5, the complete variable domain is DAGVTQSPTHLIKTRGQQVTLRCSPKSGHDTVSWYQQALGQGPQFIFQYYEEEERQRGNFPDRFSGHQFPNYSSELNVNALLLGDSALYLCASSLRGIETQYFGPGTRLLVL.

The V call is TRBV6-1, the J call TRBJ2-5, with TRBD1 as a possible D gene (6 bases). CDR1 and CDR2 from the germline V gene are MNHNS and SASEGT. The CDR3 has 15 amino acids. V gave up 4 bases and J gave up 4 bases, with 16 bases separating them. CDR3 sequence reads: CASSGQWDILETQYF. CDR3 coding DNA: TGTGCCAGCAGTGGCCAATGGGACATCCTAGAGACCCAGTACTTC.

The chain combines TRBV27 with TRBJ2-3, with D perhaps TRBD2 (5 bases). In germline, CDR1 is MNHEY, CDR2 SMNVEV (reference sequence). This CDR3 comprises 16 residues. The V and J ends lost 0 bases and 3 bases respectively, with 13 bases between them. The CDR3 loop reads CASSLSGGRGTDTQYF. The CDR3 DNA sequence: TGTGCCAGCAGTTTATCAGGTGGGAGAGGTACAGATACGCAGTATTTT.

The chain uses TRBV20-1 and TRBJ2-1; 8 bases agree with TRBD2. Matching the DNA end better, TRBJ2-7 makes the J call doubtful. The CDR3 consists of 15 residues. Germline V gene lookup returns CDR1 DFQATT and CDR2 SNEGSKA (reference sequence). The CDR3 DNA reads as TGCAGTGCTCGATCCCATCGGGGGGGGCTGAGAGAGCAGTACTTC. This sequence encodes CSARSHRGGLREQYF.

This clonotype was seen a handful of times. The chain couples TRBV7-9 to TRBJ1-1; D gene unclear. There are 13 residues in the CDR3. Germline CDR1 and CDR2: SEHNR and FQNEAQ (reference sequence). The germline V and J ends were trimmed by 4 bases and 5 bases, with 11 bases remaining between them. CDR3: CASSYNLGTEAFF. For the CDR3, the DNA is TGTGCCAGCAGCTACAATCTAGGGACTGAAGCTTTCTTT.

This clonotype was observed a handful of times. The rearrangement uses TRBV7-6 and TRBJ2-5; no reliable D call. The V and J ends lost 5 bases and 7 bases respectively, with 11 bases between them. The germline V gene encodes CDR1 SGHVS and CDR2 FNYEAQ. The CDR3 has 12 residues. The CDR3, as DNA: TGTGCCAGCAGCCCCCTTCTGGGGACCCAGTACTTC. Protein sequence: CASSPLLGTQYF.

Concerning this clonotype itself: No conserved phenylalanine or tryptophan is present at the end of the CDR3, so a read error is the likely explanation. V and J are TRBV6-2 or TRBV6-3 and TRBJ2-5; tentatively, D is TRBD2 (6 bases). The J call may be incorrect, as the DNA end agrees better with TRBJ2-7. This CDR3 region has 14 residues. Germline CDR1 MNHEY, CDR2 SVGEGT. The CDR3 sequence: CASSLRDLEGEQYL. As DNA, the CDR3 is TGTGCCAGCAGCCTCCGGGACCTGGAGGGCGAGCAGTACCTC.

Ten or more counts support this clonotype. The chain combines TRBV7-9 with TRBJ2-3, with D perhaps TRBD1 or TRBD2 (5 bases each). V lost 1 base, J lost 1 base, and 6 bases lay in between. CDR1 and CDR2 from the germline V gene are SEHNR and FQNEAQ (reference sequence). The CDR3 runs 14 residues. The CDR3: CASSLVGGTDTQYF. In DNA form, the CDR3 reads TGTGCCAGCAGCTTAGTGGGGGGCACAGATACGCAGTATTTT.

The V call is TRBV30, the J call TRBJ2-1; 10 bases are shared with TRBD1. The germline V gene encodes CDR1 GTSNPN and CDR2 SVGIG (reference sequence). V was clipped by 0 bases and J by 12 bases; unmatched bases: 2. CDR3 length equals 12 residues. Written as DNA, the CDR3 is TGTGCCTGGAGTGTAGGGACAGGGGTGCAGTTCTTC. Protein sequence: CAWSVGTGVQFF. Variable domain in full (rest from reference TRBV30 and TRBJ2-1): SQTIHQWPATLVQPVGSPLSLECTVEGTSNPNLYWYRQAAGRGLQLLFYSVGIGQISSEVPQNLSASRPQDRQFILSSKKLLLSDSGFYLCAWSVGTGVQFFGPGTRLTVL.

The chain uses TRBV7-6 and TRBJ2-5; TRBD2 aligns across 8 bases. V lost 1 base to trimming and J lost 3 bases; unmatched junction nucleotides: 4. The CDR3 is made up of 15 amino acids. Germline CDR1 and CDR2: SGHVS and FNYEAQ. This CDR3 reads CASSLVSGGEETQYF. The CDR3 nucleotides are TGTGCCAGCAGCTTAGTGTCCGGGGGGGAAGAGACCCAGTACTTC.

A few counts support this clonotype. The chain has TRBV12-3 or TRBV12-4 and TRBJ2-1; no firm D call. V lost 6 bases, J lost 4 bases, and 13 bases lay in between. The CDR3 sequence is 14 residues long. CDR3 bases: TGTGCCAGCAGGGTAGAGTCCCTGTACAATGAGCAGTTCTTC. As protein: CASRVESLYNEQFF.

The rearrangement links TRBV7-9 to TRBJ1-3; 8 positions match TRBD1. After removal of 7 bases from V and 1 base from J, the junction contained 9 bases not matched to a gene. Germline V gene data show CDR1 as SEHNR and CDR2 as FQNEAQ (reference sequence). The CDR3 has 16 amino acids. CDR3 amino acids: CASNPTQGASGNTIYF. For the CDR3, the DNA is TGTGCCAGCAACCCAACCCAGGGGGCTTCTGGAAACACCATATATTTT.

This chain joins TRBV10-3 and TRBJ1-6; D possibly corresponds to TRBD1 (5 bases). The CDR3 contains 16 residues. Between the trimmed V and J ends, which lost 3 bases and 6 bases, there was a span of 15 bases. The V gene's germline CDR1 is ENHRY and CDR2 SYGVKD. The CDR3 sequence: CAISESGGASNSPLHF. CDR3 DNA sequence: TGTGCCATCAGTGAATCTGGAGGGGCAAGTAATTCACCCCTCCACTTT.

This clonotype was seen only a few times. The V call is TRBV27, the J call TRBJ1-6, with D unclear. Trimming cost V 3 bases and J 0 bases, with 15 bases left between them. Germline V gene lookup returns CDR1 MNHEY and CDR2 SMNVEV (reference sequence). The CDR3 spans 18 residues. CDR3 nucleotides: TGTGCCAGCAGTTTGAGAGGGCCAATGAGCTCCTATAATTCACCCCTCCACTTT. Amino acids: CASSLRGPMSSYNSPLHF.

V and J are TRBV30 and TRBJ2-5, with D hard to call. The germline CDR1 and CDR2 sequences are GTSNPN and SVGIG (reference sequence). V was pared by 3 bases and J by 2 bases, with 7 bases between. The CDR3 length is 12 residues. The CDR3 DNA reads TGTGCCTGGAGGGGAAAACAAGAGACCCAGTACTTC. Its protein product is CAWRGKQETQYF.

The chain uses TRBV18 and TRBJ1-2; 7 nucleotides match TRBD1. CDR1 and CDR2 from the germline V gene are KGHSH and LQKENI. This CDR3 region has 15 residues. The V segment lost 0 bases and the J segment 7 bases; nucleotides outside the gene matches: 8. This CDR3 reads CASSPPGRGFGGYTF. Here the CDR3 DNA reads TGTGCCAGCTCACCACCGGGCAGGGGGTTCGGTGGCTACACCTTC.

This clonotype was counted a few times. J is TRBJ1-6 and V is TRBV20-1, with 10 bases lining up with TRBD1. Germline V gene data show CDR1 as DFQATT and CDR2 as SNEGSKA (reference sequence). The J segment lost 6 bases and the V segment lost 2 bases, leaving 10 bases of the junction unmatched. This CDR3 is built from 17 residues. This chain's CDR3 is CSARTTDRGSSNSPLHF. The CDR3 DNA follows: TGCAGTGCTAGAACTACGGACAGGGGGTCTTCTAATTCACCCCTCCACTTT.

A remark on this clonotype: The germline gene is not matched at one end of the junction; a read error may be the cause. V is TRBV7-2 and J is TRBJ2-1, with 14 nucleotides matching TRBD2. CDR3 length: 17 amino acids. CDR1 and CDR2 from the germline V gene are SGHTA and FQGNSA. The CDR3 nucleotides read TGTGCCAACAGCACCCGACTAGCGGGGGGGCGTAGTGGTGAGCAGTTCTTC. Protein: CANSTRLAGGRSGEQFF. Filled out from reference TRBV7-2 and TRBJ2-1, the complete variable domain reads GAGVSQSPSNKVTEKGKDVELRCDPISGHTALYWYRQSLGQGLEFLIYFQGNSAPDKSGLPSDRFSAERTGGSVSTLTIQRTQQEDSAVYLCANSTRLAGGRSGEQFFGPGTRLTVL.

This clonotype was counted a few times. This chain uses TRBV7-9 with TRBJ2-3, with TRBD2 matching 11 bases. J gave up 0 bases and V 5 bases, and 7 bases lay outside the gene matches. CDR3 size: 17 residues. Germline-derived CDR1 and CDR2 are SEHNR and FQNEAQ (reference sequence). The CDR3 DNA is TGTGCCAGCAGCCCCCGGGGACTAGCGGATAGCACAGATACGCAGTATTTT. It encodes CASSPRGLADSTDTQYF. Full variable domain (outside the CDR3, taken from reference TRBV7-9 and TRBJ2-3): DTGVSQNPRHKITKRGQNVTFRCDPISEHNRLYWYRQTLGQGPEFLTYFQNEAQLEKSRLLSDRFSAERPKGSFSTLEIQRTEQGDSAMYLCASSPRGLADSTDTQYFGPGTRLTVL.

There are a few counts of this clonotype. V and J are TRBV20-1 and TRBJ2-7; 7 bases align to TRBD2. The CDR3 length is 15 residues. J gave up 3 bases and V 0 bases, and 8 bases lay outside the gene matches. In germline, CDR1 is DFQATT, CDR2 SNEGSKA (reference sequence). The CDR3 here is CSARDFGDYDYEQYF. The DNA for the CDR3 is TGCAGTGCTAGAGATTTCGGGGACTATGACTACGAGCAGTACTTC.

This clonotype was counted between two and nine times. V usage is TRBV4-3 and J usage is TRBJ2-1; tentatively, D is TRBD2 (6 bases). The assigned J gene may be wrong: the sequence end matches TRBJ2-7 better. The CDR3 totals 15 residues. Germline V gene lookup returns CDR1 LGHNA and CDR2 YSLEER. In DNA, the CDR3 is TGCGCCAGCAGCCAAGTGGGGGGATTAGGCTACGAGCAGTACTTC. It specifies CASSQVGGLGYEQYF.